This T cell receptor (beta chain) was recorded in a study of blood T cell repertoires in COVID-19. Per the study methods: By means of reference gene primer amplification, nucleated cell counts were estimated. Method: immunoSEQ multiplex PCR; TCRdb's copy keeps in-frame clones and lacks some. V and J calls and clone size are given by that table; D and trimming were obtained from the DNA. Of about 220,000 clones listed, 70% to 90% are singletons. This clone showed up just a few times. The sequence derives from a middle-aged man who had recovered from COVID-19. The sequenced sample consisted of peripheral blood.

CDR3 sequence: CASSPSSSYNEQFF. The CDR3 DNA is TGTGCCAGCTCACCCTCCAGCTCCTACAATGAGCAGTTCTTC. The rearrangement uses TRBV18 and TRBJ2-1; D uncertain. V was shortened by 3 bases and J by 0 bases, with 6 bases between the two germline ends. Germline V lookup: CDR1 KGHSH, CDR2 LQKENI. CDR3 length: 14 residues.